This T cell receptor beta chain was sequenced during a study of cytomegalovirus exposure and HLA in healthy donors. Study findings and constraints: Prediction of most subjects' HLA-A and HLA-B alleles by TCR beta sequences was reportedly accurate. Later analysis placed DRB1 highest and HLA-C lowest in TCR association rates, which differed by HLA locus. Later, an analysis found that common viral pathogens appeared to be linked with several of the most significant clusters.

For this clone: Its antigen is unknown.

13 Jbeta primers and 60 Vbeta primers were used for the PCR. TCRdb's table, derived via immunoSEQ multiplex PCR, lists solely in-frame clones and lacks some. The sample shows around 150,000 clones, about 80% of them seen only once. Per the germline V gene, CDR1 is MNHNS and CDR2 is SASEGT. The CDR3 loop spans 13 amino acids. Between the trimmed V and J ends, which lost 7 bases and 2 bases, there was a span of 12 bases. The material sequenced was PBMCs. The sequence was obtained from a man aged 25 to 40 in good health and CMV-seropositive. J is TRBJ2-7 and V is TRBV6-1; D is possibly TRBD1 (6 bases). This chain's CDR3 is CASTPGETYEQYF. The CDR3 DNA reads as TGTGCCAGCACCCCAGGGGAGACCTACGAGCAGTACTTC.